Listed below are T cell receptor beta chains from one sample, sequenced in a study of Graves' ophthalmopathy and Graves' hyperthyroidism. TCRdb re-derived calls from the multiplex PCR reads in MiXCR, one entry per CDR3 protein. This sample has 240,000 or so distinct CDR3 sequences, with around 50% found just once. Sequences were obtained from peripheral blood. These receptors came from an adult man with Graves' ophthalmopathy. The CDR3 runs from the conserved cysteine through the conserved F or W. The D gene is left open where the match is weak. The size entry is marked missing in some rows and otherwise reads once, few, many or a size class.

j_call clone_size v_call d_call cdr3_nt cdr3_aa
TRBJ1-1 many TRBV7-8 TRBD1 TGTGCCAGCAGCCGGGACAGAGTCGGCCAAGGGGCTGAAGCTTTCTTT CASSRDRVGQGAEAFF
TRBJ1-1 - TRBV7-9 - TGCGCCAGCAGCTTGTTCCTGGGGAACACTGAAGCTTTCTTT CASSLFLGNTEAFF
TRBJ2-7 - TRBV20-1 - TGCAGTGCCAGCAGTGAAGCTGACGAGCAGTACTTC CSASSEADEQYF
TRBJ1-1 few TRBV12-3/TRBV12-4 - TGTGCCAGCAGGTCGTGGGGGGGAGTTGAAGCTTTCTTT CASRSWGGVEAFF
TRBJ1-1 many TRBV29-1 TRBD1 TGCAGCGTGACGGGACAGACGAACACTGAAGCTTTCTTT CSVTGQTNTEAFF
TRBJ1-2 - TRBV2 - TGTGCCAGCAGCCAAGGGTCGGGAAGCGGCTACACCTTC CASSQGSGSGYTF
TRBJ1-1 few TRBV6-1 TRBD1 TGTGCCAGCACTCTCGGACAGGCCTACGAAGCTTTCTTT CASTLGQAYEAFF
TRBJ1-1 - TRBV6-6 TRBD1 TGTGCCAGCGGAAGAACCGACAGGGGCACTGAAGCTTTCTTT CASGRTDRGTEAFF
TRBJ2-5 - TRBV12-3/TRBV12-4 TRBD1 TGTGCCAGCAGCCTGGGACAGGGGGATGGGACCCAGTACTTC CASSLGQGDGTQYF
TRBJ1-5 once TRBV7-8 - TGTGCCAGCAGCTTAGCGGGGGTCCATCAGCCCCAGCATTTT CASSLAGVHQPQHF
TRBJ2-7 once TRBV7-3 - TGTGCCAGCAGCCTTCTCGTGGGGGAAAGCTCCTACGAGCAGTACTTC CASSLLVGESSYEQYF
TRBJ1-5 few TRBV2 - TGTGCCAGCAGATCGGGACCCCTTAGCAATCAGCCCCAGCATTTT CASRSGPLSNQPQHF
TRBJ2-7 - TRBV6-1 TRBD1 TGTGCCAGCAATCTCGTGAGGGGGCGTTCCGAGCAGTACTTC CASNLVRGRSEQYF
TRBJ1-4 few TRBV20-1 TRBD1 TGCAGTGCCCTTAGACAGGGGGTGTCAACTAATGAAAAACTGTTTTTT CSALRQGVSTNEKLFF
TRBJ2-2 medium-sized TRBV7-3 - TGTGCCAGCAGCTTGGGTTGGGACACCGGGGAGCTGTTTTTT CASSLGWDTGELFF
TRBJ1-6 few TRBV2 - TGTGCCAGCAGCCAAGAATGGAGTTCACCCCTCCACTTT CASSQEWSSPLHF
TRBJ1-2 once TRBV4-1 - TGCGCCAGCAGCCCAGATTTCCCTGACTATGGCTACACCTTC CASSPDFPDYGYTF
TRBJ1-1 - TRBV20-1 - TGCAGTGCTAGAGTCGTTACGAATACTGAAGCTTTCTTT CSARVVTNTEAFF
TRBJ1-4 - TRBV5-1 TRBD1 TGCGCCAGCAGCGTCGGGACAGGGCTTCCCCCAACTAATGAAAAACTGTTTTTT CASSVGTGLPPTNEKLFF
TRBJ2-7 - TRBV12-3/TRBV12-4 TRBD2 TGTGCCAGTTTGTTAGGCGGGGGAAGCGAGCAGTACTTC CASLLGGGSEQYF
TRBJ2-5 - TRBV19 - TGTGCCAGTAGTATGCAAGGGGCCCTCCAAGAGACCCAGTACTTC CASSMQGALQETQYF
TRBJ1-2 many TRBV29-1 TRBD1 TGCAGCGTTGATGACAGGGGGAATGGTGGCTACACCTTC CSVDDRGNGGYTF
TRBJ1-4 - TRBV9 - TGTGCCAGCAGCCTCCCTATAGTAGCGGGGGAAAAACTGTTTTTT CASSLPIVAGEKLFF
TRBJ2-2 - TRBV7-2 TRBD1 TGTGCCAGCAGCTTAGCACGGGGACAGGGGGCACGCACCGGGGAGCTGTTTTTT CASSLARGQGARTGELFF
TRBJ2-5 - TRBV20-1 TRBD1 TGCAGTGCTAGGGGGCTAAGACAGGGGGATGTCCAAGAGACCCAGTACTTC CSARGLRQGDVQETQYF